In this sample, the clone carrying this T cell receptor beta chain turned up once. Its antigen is unknown. Clones were sequenced by immunoSEQ multiplex PCR, and TCRdb holds only the in-frame ones, with some missing. The sample lists approximately 13,000 clones, roughly 80% seen once, with about 15% in the top ten. J was trimmed by 5 bases and V by 0 bases; bases with no gene match: 12. The germline V gene has CDR1 GTSNPN and CDR2 SVGIG (reference sequence). The CDR3 is made up of 16 amino acids. These data belong to a study of T cell repertoires in ileal Crohn's disease. Study details: About half of patients got postoperative therapy: around ten thiopurines, around 19 anti-TNF. Study findings and constraints: Mucosal expansions were suggested to be mainly CD8 T cells. Every patient over 26.8% clonality showed endoscopic recurrence.

Specified time point: inflamed ileum from the surgical specimen. The rearrangement links TRBV30 to TRBJ2-5; 7 nucleotides line up with TRBD1. The sample comprised ileal tissue. The receptor comes from an adult with Crohn's disease. CDR3 in amino acids: CAWSVGTGQRSETQYF. For the CDR3, the DNA is TGTGCCTGGAGTGTAGGAACGGGACAGCGGAGTGAGACCCAGTACTTC.